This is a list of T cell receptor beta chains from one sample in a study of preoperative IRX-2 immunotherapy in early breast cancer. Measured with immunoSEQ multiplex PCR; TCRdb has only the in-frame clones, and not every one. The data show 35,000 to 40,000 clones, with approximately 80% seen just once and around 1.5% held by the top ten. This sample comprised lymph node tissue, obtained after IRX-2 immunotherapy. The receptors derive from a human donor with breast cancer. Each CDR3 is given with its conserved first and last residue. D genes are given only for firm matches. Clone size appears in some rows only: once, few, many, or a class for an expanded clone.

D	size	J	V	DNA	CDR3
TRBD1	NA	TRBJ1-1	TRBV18	TGTGCCAGCTCGGGCCGACAGGGAAAAAACACTGAAGCTTTCTTT	CASSGRQGKNTEAFF
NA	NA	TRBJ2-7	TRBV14	TGTGCCAGCAGCCAAGAGGCGACAGCCTACGAGCAGTACTTC	CASSQEATAYEQYF
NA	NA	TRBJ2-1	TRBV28	TGTGCCAGCAGTTCCTATGGGGGGGTCAGACAGGGAAGCTCCTACAATGAGCAGTTCTTC	CASSSYGGVRQGSSYNEQFF
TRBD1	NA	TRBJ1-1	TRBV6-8	TGTGCCAGCAGTTCCTACAGGGGATTGAACACTGAAGCTTTCTTT	CASSSYRGLNTEAFF
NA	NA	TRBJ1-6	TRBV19	TGTGCCAGTAGTGGCAGGGGCTTCTATAATTCACCCCTCCACTTT	CASSGRGFYNSPLHF
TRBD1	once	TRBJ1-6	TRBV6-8	TGTGCCAGCAGGGGGACAGGGAAGAATTCACCCCTCCACTTT	CASRGTGKNSPLHF
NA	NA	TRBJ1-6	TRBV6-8	TGTGCCAGCAGTTACCCAAACTCAGCGCGCGCCTATTCACCCCTCCACTTT	CASSYPNSARAYSPLHF
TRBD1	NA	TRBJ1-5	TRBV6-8	TGTGCCAGCAGGGGACAGGGACCCTACTATAGCAATCAGCCCCAGCATTTT	CASRGQGPYYSNQPQHF
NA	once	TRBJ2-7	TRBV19	TGTGCCAGTAGTAAGGACAGAACCTACGAGCAGTACTTC	CASSKDRTYEQYF
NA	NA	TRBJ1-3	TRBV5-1	TGCGCCAGCAGCTTGGGGCCTCGGGGTTCTGGAAACACCATATATTTT	CASSLGPRGSGNTIYF
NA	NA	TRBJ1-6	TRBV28	TGTGCCAGCAGTCCAGTGATGGGCAGTAATTCACCCCTCCACTTT	CASSPVMGSNSPLHF
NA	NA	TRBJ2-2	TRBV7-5	TGTGCCAGCAGCTTAGATGTGGCTCCCGGGGAGCTGTTTTTT	CASSLDVAPGELFF
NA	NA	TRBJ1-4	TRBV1	TGCGCCAGCAGCCAAGAAGGGGGGTTAGATGAAAAACTGTTTTTT	CASSQEGGLDEKLFF
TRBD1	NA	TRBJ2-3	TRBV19	TGTGCCAGTAGTATGGGACAGGGGGCAACCGATACGCAGTATTTT	CASSMGQGATDTQYF
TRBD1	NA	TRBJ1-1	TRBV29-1	TGCAGCGTTGACCGGACAGGGGTGGGAACTGAAGCTTTCTTT	CSVDRTGVGTEAFF
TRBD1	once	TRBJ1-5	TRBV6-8	TGTGCCAGCAGTGACACAGGGGCAGATCAGCCCCAGCATTTT	CASSDTGADQPQHF
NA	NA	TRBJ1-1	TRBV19	TGTGCCAGTATGGAGGGGATAGGCCTCATGGACACTGAAGCTTTCTTT	CASMEGIGLMDTEAFF
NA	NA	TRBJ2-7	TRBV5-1	TGCGCCAGCAGCCCCCGGGGGGCGGAAATCTACGAGCAGTACTTC	CASSPRGAEIYEQYF
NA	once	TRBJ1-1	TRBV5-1	TGCGCCAGCAGCCCAGACACCCTGAACACTGAAGCTTTCTTT	CASSPDTLNTEAFF
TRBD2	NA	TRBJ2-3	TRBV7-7	TGTGCCAGCAGCCGGCTCCAGCGGGGGAGCACAGATACGCAGTATTTT	CASSRLQRGSTDTQYF
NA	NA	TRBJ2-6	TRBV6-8	TGTGCCAGCAGCCCCGGTCGGACGGGGAATCCTGGGGCCAACGTCCTGACTTTC	CASSPGRTGNPGANVLTF
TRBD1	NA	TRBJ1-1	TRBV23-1	TGCGCCAGCAGCCCGAGGACAGGACAGAACACTGAAGCTTTCTTT	CASSPRTGQNTEAFF
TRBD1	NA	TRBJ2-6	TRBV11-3	TGTGCCAGCAGCCCCCGGGACAGGCTAAACTCTGGGGCCAACGTCCTGACTTTC	CASSPRDRLNSGANVLTF
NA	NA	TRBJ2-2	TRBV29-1	TGCAGCGTGGGAGATCGGGGGAACACCGGGGAGCTGTTTTTT	CSVGDRGNTGELFF
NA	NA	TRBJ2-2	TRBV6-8	TGTGCCAGCAGTTCCCTTGGCACCGGGGAGCTGTTTTTT	CASSSLGTGELFF
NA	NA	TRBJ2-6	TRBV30	TGTGCCTGGGGTGACCCGACAAGGGGGATCTCTGGGGCCAACGTCCTGACTTTC	CAWGDPTRGISGANVLTF
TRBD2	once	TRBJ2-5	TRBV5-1	TGCGCCAGCAGCGAACTAAGGGGACTAGCGGGGATAGAGACCCAGTACTTC	CASSELRGLAGIETQYF
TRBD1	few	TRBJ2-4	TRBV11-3	TGTGCCAGCAGTTTTACAGGGGAGGCCAAAAACATTCAGTACTTC	CASSFTGEAKNIQYF
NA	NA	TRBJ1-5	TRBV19	TGTGCCAGTAGTATAGAAGGCGGTCAGCCCCAGCATTTT	CASSIEGGQPQHF
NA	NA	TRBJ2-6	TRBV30	TGTGCCTGGAGCGTAGGGACTGGGGCCAACGTCCTGACTTTC	CAWSVGTGANVLTF
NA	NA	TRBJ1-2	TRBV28	TGTGCCAGCAGTTTACGCGGGTTACTGGACTATGGCTACACCTTC	CASSLRGLLDYGYTF
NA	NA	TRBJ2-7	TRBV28	TGTGCCAGCACCCGTGGGTGGGACATGACCTACGAGCAGTACTTC	CASTRGWDMTYEQYF
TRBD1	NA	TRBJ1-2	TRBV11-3	TGTGCCAGCAGCTTAGGGGTTGGGACAGGGGATTCCGGCTACACCTTC	CASSLGVGTGDSGYTF
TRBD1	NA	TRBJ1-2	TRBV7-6	TGTGCCAGTAGCCCGGGACAGGGGAACTATGGCTACACCTTC	CASSPGQGNYGYTF
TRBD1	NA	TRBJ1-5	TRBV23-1	TGCGCCAGCAGTCATCCTAAAACAGGGGGAGTAAGTCAGCCCCAGCATTTT	CASSHPKTGGVSQPQHF
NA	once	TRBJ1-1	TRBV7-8	TGTGCCAGCAGCTCACCCGGAGACACTGAAGCTTTCTTT	CASSSPGDTEAFF
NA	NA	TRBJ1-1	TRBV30	TGTGCCTGGAGTGTAGGGTTGAACCGCAAGATAAGCACTGAAGCTTTCTTT	CAWSVGLNRKISTEAFF
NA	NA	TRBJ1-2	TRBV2	TGTGCCAGCACGTTGGAGTCGGGTACTAACTATGGCTACACCTTC	CASTLESGTNYGYTF
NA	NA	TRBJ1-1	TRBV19	TGTGCCAGCACCGGGGTCCCTGAAGCTTTCTTT	CASTGVPEAFF
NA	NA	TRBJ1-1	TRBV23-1	TGCGCCAGCAGCCAAGCAGTGGGGCAGGGGCGCACTGAAGCTTTCTTT	CASSQAVGQGRTEAFF
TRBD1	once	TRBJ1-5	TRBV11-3	TGTGCCAGCAGCGTCACGGGACAGTTGAATCAGCCCCAGCATTTT	CASSVTGQLNQPQHF
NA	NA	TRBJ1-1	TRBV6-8	TGTGCCAGCAGTGCCACCCCGAACACTGAAGCTTTCTTT	CASSATPNTEAFF
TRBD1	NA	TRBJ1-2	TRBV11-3	TGTGCCAGCAGCTTAAGGGGGCGATCGTTTAGCTCCTACACCTTC	CASSLRGRSFSSYTF
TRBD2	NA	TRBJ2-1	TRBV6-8	TGTGCCAGCATCCCCCCGGGACTAGCGGGGGGCCCGTTCTTC	CASIPPGLAGGPFF
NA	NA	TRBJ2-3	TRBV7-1	TGTGCCAGCAGCGTGGACATTAGCACAGATACGCAGTATTTT	CASSVDISTDTQYF
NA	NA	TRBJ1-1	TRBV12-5	TGTGCTAGTGGTTTGGATTTAGGAACTGAAGCTTTCTTT	CASGLDLGTEAFF
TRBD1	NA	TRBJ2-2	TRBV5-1	TGCGCCAGCAGCCTGGACAGGGGTTTTAGACCCGGGGAGCTGTTTTTT	CASSLDRGFRPGELFF
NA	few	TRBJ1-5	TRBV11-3	TGTGCCAGCAGCTTTCACCCCAGAGGGAATCAGCCCCAGCATTTT	CASSFHPRGNQPQHF
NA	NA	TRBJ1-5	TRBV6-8	TGTGCCAGCAGTCCGGGTAGGTCAAGCAATCAGCCCCAGCATTTT	CASSPGRSSNQPQHF
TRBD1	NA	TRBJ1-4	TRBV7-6	TGTGCCAGCAGCTTAGAGACAGGGAGTTCCGCTAAAAAACTGTTTTTT	CASSLETGSSAKKLFF
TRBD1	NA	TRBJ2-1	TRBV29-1	TGCAGCGTTGAAGGACGGACAGGGTGGAGCTCCTACAATGAGCAGTTCTTC	CSVEGRTGWSSYNEQFF
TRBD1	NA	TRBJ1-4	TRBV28	TGTGCCAGCTCGGGACAGGGGCTGGGGGAAAAACTGTTTTTT	CASSGQGLGEKLFF
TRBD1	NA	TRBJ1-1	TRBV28	TGTGCCAGCAGTTCCCCCACAGGGGAAGGGACTGAAGCTTTCTTT	CASSSPTGEGTEAFF
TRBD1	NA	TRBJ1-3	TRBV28	TGTGCCAGCAGCCGCTCCGGGACAGGGGGGAACACCATATATTTT	CASSRSGTGGNTIYF
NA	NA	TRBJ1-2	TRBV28	TGTGCCAGCAGTTCGATGGTCCCGTATGGCTACACCTTC	CASSSMVPYGYTF
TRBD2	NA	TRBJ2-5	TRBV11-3	TGTGCCAGCAGCTTAGGTGGGACTAGCGGGGAGACCCAGTACTTC	CASSLGGTSGETQYF
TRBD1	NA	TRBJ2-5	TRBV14	TGTGCCAGCAGCCGAATATCCGGGACAGTACAAGAGACCCAGTACTTC	CASSRISGTVQETQYF
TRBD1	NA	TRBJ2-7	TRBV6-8	TGTGCCATCAGTGGGATCGGACAGGGGAGCTCCTACGAGCAGTACTTC	CAISGIGQGSSYEQYF
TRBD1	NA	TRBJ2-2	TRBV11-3	TGTGCCAGCAGCAGTGGACAGGGTCGTACCGGGGAGCTGTTTTTT	CASSSGQGRTGELFF